This T cell receptor (beta chain) derives from a study of T cell clonality in common variable immunodeficiency (dated by TCRdb to the mid-2010s). The CDR3, from cysteine to phenylalanine, totals 13 residues. The DNA shown is the part of the CDR3 that was read: 30 bases, in frame from base 1. As encoded in the germline V gene, CDR1 is MRHNA while CDR2 is SNTAGT. Trimming takes 2 bases off V and 6 bases off J; junction bases not matched to a gene: 0. For sequencing, equivalent amounts of genomic DNA were input from CVID and control samples. For every sample, a 60 bp segment covering the rearranged TCRbeta CDR3 region was amplified and then sequenced. The immunoSEQ assay, a bias-corrected multiplex PCR combined with high-throughput sequencing, was used to amplify TCRbeta. The original pipeline was this. Every unique nucleotide sequence counted as a clone and was annotated with V, D and J genes, copy number and frequency. Sequences were labeled productive if in frame, and non-productive if out of frame or containing stop codons. Clonality was calculated from Shannon's entropy as previously described. Mean CDR3 Kyte-Doolittle hydropathy was derived from the predicted amino acid sequences of productive clones. Scaled V gene usage was hierarchically clustered using Manhattan distance and complete linkage with the R hclust function. Clone sharing by CDR3 amino acid sequence was assessed by resampling 12 repertoires per group over 100 rounds. The repertoires were searched for over 60 published EBV-specific TCRbeta sequences and some 250 published CMV-specific TCRbeta sequences. A couple of CVID samples yielding fewer than 10,000 sequences were excluded from analysis, leaving 42 CVID repertoires. TCRdb took this table from immuneACCESS and kept in-frame rearrangements with V and J called. Such tables lack part of the clones; where checked against another copy, unresolved V genes explain under half of the gap, and the rest is unexplained. V and J calls and clone size are given by that table; D and trimming were obtained from the DNA. In this sample, about 43,000 clones appear, none counted once only. The ten largest clonotypes hold about 2.2% of the sample.

Predominantly Caucasian heritage was noted among both the CVID patients and the healthy controls. Heparinized peripheral whole blood samples of about 5 to 8.5 ml were collected from each donor. TCRbeta CDR3 repertoires were sequenced from genomic DNA of adults with common variable immune deficiency (CVID) and healthy adult controls. There were about 22 healthy adult volunteers in the control group (approximately 12 female and approximately ten male), ranging in age from roughly 20 to 70 years, with a mean age of about 36. To isolate peripheral blood mononuclear cells, diluted blood was subjected to density centrifugation over Hypaque 1077 or Ficoll-Paque. Genomic DNA was obtained from unsorted mononuclear cells using either Qiagen column purification or a centrifugation-based method. This clone was detected many times. Its target antigen remains unknown. The missing CDR3 end, 3 residues past where the read stops, is filled in from the germline J gene.

Overall study outcomes, separate from this receptor: Fewer TCRbeta clones were shared among CVID subjects than among healthy controls (p < 0.0001). Correlations of repertoire features with clinical complications were constrained by heterogeneity among patients within the CVID cohort. TCRbeta clonality was higher in CVID subjects than in healthy controls (t-test p = 0.018), and the increase was most characteristic of about a third of subjects. Although equal DNA input was used, an average of about 81,820 unique sequences per sample was obtained for controls, compared with some 30,000 for CVID samples. According to the authors, finding the cause of the higher clonality in CVID would require sequencing the repertoires of T cell subpopulations. Fewer deletions and N-nucleotide insertions were reportedly observed in CVID TCRbeta sequences, and highly modified clones with 13 or more V deletions were reportedly absent from CVID TCRbeta sequences.

The sequence came from a person aged 18 to 75 in good health. The sequenced sample consisted of peripheral blood mononuclear cells. The chain links TRBV6-4 with TRBJ2-2; 7 of the junction bases match TRBD2. The part of the CDR3 DNA that was read is TGTGCCAGCAGTGACGGGGGGGCCGGGGAG. Translated, this gives CASSDGGAGE. The whole CDR3 region reads CASSDGGAGELFF.